The clone carrying this TCR beta chain is a singleton in its sample. For CDR3 and TCR beta VDJ profiling, genomic DNA was the template used. Using its own MiXCR run on the reads, TCRdb lists one record per CDR3 protein. This sample yields 40,000 to 45,000 distinct CDR3 sequences, of which approximately 67% are seen a single time; less than 25% belongs to the top ten. The record originates from a study of CD8+CD57+ T cells in acquired aplastic anemia. There are 13 residues in the CDR3. Germline V gene lookup returns CDR1 MNHEY and CDR2 SVGAGI. V lost 3 bases and J lost 5, with 10 bases in between. The chain joins TRBV6-5 to TRBJ1-1, with no clear D. Source material: sorted CD4+, CD8+, or CD8+CD57+ T cells (not recorded which) from PBMCs. The source is a human donor in good health, serving as a control. CDR3 amino acids: CASSYAGSTEAFF. In nucleotides, the CDR3 is TGTGCCAGCAGTTATGCAGGAAGTACTGAAGCTTTCTTT.